The clone carrying this T cell receptor beta chain was counted many times. No antigen is known for it. The CDR3 is 14 residues long. Germline loops: CDR1 DFQATT, CDR2 SNEGSKA (reference sequence). V lost 2 bases, J lost 6 bases, and 8 bases stayed unmatched. The sample originates from a study of T cells in Graves' hyperthyroidism and ophthalmopathy. Aged 18 to 65, the patients had hyperthyroidism that was newly diagnosed and had lasted under 2 months. RNA transcripts provided the source from which TCR beta CDR3 regions were amplified. RT-PCR in the first round (using the HTBI primer set) targeted the TCR CDR3. A single record per CDR3 protein comes from TCRdb applying MiXCR to the multiplex PCR reads. The sample lists around 380,000 distinct CDR3 sequences, roughly 14% occurring once. Study outcomes and limitations: Within blood appeared most thyroid clonotypes that had expanded above 0.001.

The chain is built from TRBV20-1 and TRBJ1-2; 8 bases agree with TRBD1. The sample consisted of blood. The receptor comes from a man aged 25 to 45 with Graves' hyperthyroidism that later progressed to Graves' ophthalmopathy. In DNA form, the CDR3 reads TGCAGTGCTAGACCCCCTAGGGGACAGGATGGCTACACCTTC. Translating it yields CSARPPRGQDGYTF.